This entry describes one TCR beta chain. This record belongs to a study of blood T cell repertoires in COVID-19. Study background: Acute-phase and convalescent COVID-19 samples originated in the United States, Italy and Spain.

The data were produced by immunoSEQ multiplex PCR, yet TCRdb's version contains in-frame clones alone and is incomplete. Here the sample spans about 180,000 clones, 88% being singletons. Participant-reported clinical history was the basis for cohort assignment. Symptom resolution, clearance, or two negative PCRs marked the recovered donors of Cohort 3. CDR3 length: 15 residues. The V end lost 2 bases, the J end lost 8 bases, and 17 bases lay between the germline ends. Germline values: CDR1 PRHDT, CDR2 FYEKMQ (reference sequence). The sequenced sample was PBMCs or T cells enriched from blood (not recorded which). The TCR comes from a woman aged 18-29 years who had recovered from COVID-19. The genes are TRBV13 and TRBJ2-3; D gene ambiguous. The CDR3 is CASSLHGATRGTQYF. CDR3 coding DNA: TGTGCCAGCAGCTTACACGGAGCCACCAGAGGTACGCAGTATTTT.